What follows are 31 T cell receptor beta chains derived from one specimen sequenced in a study of T cell responses to AZD1222 COVID-19 vaccine. The repertoire was sequenced with immunoSEQ multiplex PCR; TCRdb's copy has only in-frame clones and lacks some. The table includes 120,000 to 150,000 clones, over 75% detected once. Sequenced here: peripheral blood, sampled on day 0 of AZD1222 vaccination. Receptors were obtained from an adult in good health.

The chain recombines TRBV20-1 with TRBJ2-5; 7 bases fit TRBD1. In germline, CDR1 is DFQATT, CDR2 SNEGSKA (reference sequence). V shed 3 bases, J shed 4 bases, and the junction held 11 bases outside the gene matches. The CDR3 is made up of 15 amino acids. In DNA form, the CDR3 reads TGCAGTGCTAGTGGGGACACAGGGGTGAGAGAGACCCAGTACTTC. Protein: CSASGDTGVRETQYF.

The chain carries TRBV6-5 and TRBJ1-1; 8 bases align to TRBD1. Trimming cost V 0 bases and J 7 bases; bases outside gene matches: 4. Germline lookup yields CDR1 MNHEY and CDR2 SVGAGI. The CDR3 has 14 amino acids. CDR3 coding DNA: TGTGCCAGCAGTTACTCCCAGGGGGCGGTTGAAGCTTTCTTT. It specifies CASSYSQGAVEAFF.

This clone was picked up one time. The chain carries TRBV30 and TRBJ1-5; D gene unclear. The length of the CDR3 is 13 residues. V was shortened by 2 bases and J by 8 bases, with 13 bases between the two germline ends. Germline V gene sequence: CDR1 GTSNPN, CDR2 SVGIG (reference sequence). For the CDR3, the DNA is TGTGCCTGGAGTCCCCCGACTCGTGAGCCCCAGCATTTT. Its protein is CAWSPPTREPQHF.

Only one count was recorded for this clone. The V and J genes are TRBV6-5 and TRBJ1-2; 8 bases match TRBD1. Trimming took 5 bases from V and 8 from J; bases not matched to a gene: 7. The CDR3 is made up of 13 amino acids. Germline CDR1 and CDR2: MNHEY and SVGAGI. The CDR3 DNA reads as TGTGCCAGCAGTCCAACAGGGGGTAGGGGCTACACCTTC. Protein: CASSPTGGRGYTF.

This clone was counted a few times. The CDR3 here is CASSEARYYEQYF. The CDR3 nucleotides read TGTGCCAGCAGTGAGGCGCGATACTACGAGCAGTACTTC. This chain uses TRBV2 with TRBJ2-7; no firm D call. Germline CDR1 reads SNHLY; CDR2 reads FYNNEI. V was trimmed by 3 bases and J by 3 bases, leaving 9 bases between them. The CDR3 runs 13 residues. Using reference TRBV2 and TRBJ2-7 for the parts outside the CDR3, the full variable domain is EPEVTQTPSHQVTQMGQEVILRCVPISNHLYFYWYRQILGQKVEFLVSFYNNEISEKSEIFDDQFSVERPDGSNFTLKIRSTKLEDSAMYFCASSEARYYEQYFGPGTRLTVT.

The chain employs TRBV11-3 and TRBJ2-1, with D unclear. Germline values: CDR1 SGHNT, CDR2 YENEEA. The CDR3 is 12 amino acids. The germline V and J ends were trimmed by 6 bases and 4 bases, with 7 bases remaining between them. As DNA, the CDR3 is TGTGCCAGCAGGGCAGCTTACAATGAGCAGTTCTTC. Amino acids: CASRAAYNEQFF.

The rearrangement links TRBV30 to TRBJ1-4; D is uncertain. V lost 3 bases and J lost 3, with 8 bases in between. Germline V gene lookup returns CDR1 GTSNPN and CDR2 SVGIG (reference sequence). There are 13 residues in the CDR3. This CDR3 is CAWRPKANEKLFF. For the CDR3, the DNA is TGTGCCTGGAGGCCGAAGGCTAATGAAAAACTGTTTTTT.

This chain uses TRBV19 with TRBJ1-2; no reliable D call. Germline CDR1 is LNHDA and CDR2 is SQIVND (reference sequence). The CDR3 is 12 amino acids. V shed 4 bases and J shed 4 bases, with 7 bases lying between them. CDR3 in DNA: TGTGCCAGTAGTACCCAGACCTATGGCTACACCTTC. Amino acid sequence: CASSTQTYGYTF. Full variable domain (remainder filled in from reference TRBV19 and TRBJ1-2): DGGITQSPKYLFRKEGQNVTLSCEQNLNHDAMYWYRQDPGQGLRLIYYSQIVNDFQKGDIAEGYSVSREKKESFPLTVTSAQKNPTAFYLCASSTQTYGYTFGSGTRLTVV.

J is TRBJ1-2 and V is TRBV7-8; 7 bases match TRBD1. The V gene's germline CDR1 is SGHVS and CDR2 FQNEAQ. V lost 2 bases and J lost 0; bases outside the gene matches: 3. The CDR3 extends over 15 amino acids. The chain's CDR3 is CASSLLGQTNYGYTF. CDR3 sequence (DNA): TGTGCCAGCAGCTTACTGGGACAGACTAACTATGGCTACACCTTC.

The CDR3 protein is CASSVVGGETDTQYF. The DNA of the CDR3 is TGTGCCAGCAGCGTAGTCGGGGGGGAGACAGATACGCAGTATTTT. The chain has TRBV9 and TRBJ2-3, with 8 bases identical to TRBD2. V lost 0 bases to trimming and J lost 3 bases; unmatched junction nucleotides: 3. Per the germline V gene, CDR1 is SGDLS and CDR2 is YYNGEE. This CDR3 contains 15 residues.

The chain has TRBV6-4 and TRBJ1-1; D gene unclear. CDR1 is MRHNA and CDR2 is SNTAGT in the germline V gene. V lost 4 bases and J lost 1, with 10 bases in between. CDR3 length: 14 amino acids. For the CDR3, the DNA is TGTGCCAGCAGTGCGAACATGGGGAACACTGAAGCTTTCTTT. Protein sequence: CASSANMGNTEAFF.

This chain's CDR3 is CATSDLPVGVAEQYF. In DNA form, the CDR3 reads TGTGCCACCAGTGATTTGCCCGTAGGTGTGGCTGAGCAGTACTTC. The rearrangement joins TRBV24-1 to TRBJ2-7, with unresolved D. Trimming pared 0 bases from V and 7 bases from J, leaving 15 bases between. CDR1 and CDR2 from the germline V gene are KGHDR and SFDVKD. The CDR3 covers 15 residues.

This clone was detected only once. This chain links TRBV7-2 with TRBJ1-1; no firm D call. The germline V gene encodes CDR1 SGHTA and CDR2 FQGNSA. V lost 1 base to trimming and J lost 4 bases, with 10 bases between them. The CDR3 is 14 residues long. The CDR3 loop reads CASSLVGSLTEAFF. CDR3 sequence (DNA): TGTGCCAGCAGCTTAGTTGGCAGCCTCACTGAAGCTTTCTTT.

The V and J genes are TRBV9 and TRBJ2-1; D possibly corresponds to TRBD2 (6 bases). From germline, CDR1 is SGDLS and CDR2 YYNGEE. With 1 base removed from V and 5 bases from J, the gap between germline ends came to 16 bases. This CDR3 contains 16 residues. The CDR3 DNA reads TGTGCCAGCAGCGTAACGTCCCGACTAGATAACAATGAGCAGTTCTTC. Protein sequence: CASSVTSRLDNNEQFF.

This rearrangement joins TRBV5-5 to TRBJ1-2, with D unresolved. V shed 2 bases and J shed 4 bases, with 12 bases lying between them. This CDR3 is 14 amino acids long. Per the germline V gene, CDR1 is SGHKS and CDR2 is YYEKEE (reference sequence). The CDR3 protein is CASSFQLGIYGYTF. CDR3 DNA: TGTGCCAGCAGCTTCCAGTTAGGAATCTATGGCTACACCTTC.

The chain couples TRBV15 to TRBJ1-3; D unclear. Trimming shortened V by 0 bases and J by 0 bases, and 24 bases separated the two germline ends. Germline V lookup: CDR1 LNHNV, CDR2 YYDKDF (reference sequence). The CDR3 is 21 residues long. The CDR3 sequence is CATSRDSSDDRERSSGNTIYF. The CDR3 nucleotides read TGTGCCACCAGCAGAGATTCCTCAGATGACCGCGAAAGGAGCTCTGGAAACACCATATATTTT.

The chain couples TRBV12-3 or TRBV12-4 to TRBJ1-1, with D unclear. V lost 5 bases and J lost 5, with 6 bases in between. The CDR3 extends over 11 amino acids. The CDR3 DNA sequence: TGTGCCAGCAGTACCGAAACTGAAGCTTTCTTT. Translation: CASSTETEAFF.

In its sample, this clone was seen a few times. V is TRBV7-6 and J is TRBJ2-7; D is unresolved. CDR3 length: 14 amino acids. V was pared by 5 bases and J by 3 bases, with 14 bases between. Per the germline V gene, CDR1 is SGHVS and CDR2 is FNYEAQ. In DNA form, the CDR3 reads TGTGCCAGCAGCCCTGGCCCCGGTCTCTACGAGCAGTACTTC. Translating gives CASSPGPGLYEQYF.

The chain combines TRBV7-2 with TRBJ1-1; 9 bases match TRBD1. This CDR3 is built from 14 residues. V was pared by 5 bases and J by 7 bases, with 8 bases of the junction left unmatched. CDR1 is SGHTA, CDR2 FQGNSA, per germline. This CDR3 reads CASSLGQGGREAFF. CDR3 DNA sequence: TGTGCCAGCAGCCTGGGACAGGGCGGGCGTGAAGCTTTCTTT.

J is TRBJ1-5 and V is TRBV3-1 (or the pseudogene TRBV3-2); D remains ambiguous. The CDR3 covers 15 residues. Trimming shortened V by 1 base and J by 2 bases, and 9 bases separated the two germline ends. Germline CDR1 reads LGHDT; CDR2 reads YNNKEL (reference sequence). The CDR3 here is CASSQVGGGNQPQHF. The CDR3 DNA is TGTGCCAGCAGCCAAGTGGGAGGAGGCAATCAGCCCCAGCATTTT.

The gene calls are TRBV4-1 and TRBJ2-5, with D possibly matching TRBD1 (5 bases). Trimming shortened V by 0 bases and J by 3 bases, and 17 bases separated the two germline ends. Germline lookup yields CDR1 MGHRA and CDR2 YSYEKL. The length of the CDR3 is 17 residues. This CDR3 is CASSQDLVWQGEETQYF. Written as DNA, the CDR3 is TGCGCCAGCAGCCAAGATTTAGTCTGGCAGGGCGAAGAGACCCAGTACTTC.

V and J are TRBV30 and TRBJ2-7; TRBD1 matches at 8 bases. With 5 bases clipped from V and 3 bases from J, the junction kept 6 bases outside the gene matches. This CDR3 has 13 amino acids. Germline loops: CDR1 GTSNPN, CDR2 SVGIG (reference sequence). The CDR3 sequence: CAWATDRDYEQYF. The CDR3 region has the DNA TGTGCCTGGGCTACGGACAGGGACTACGAGCAGTACTTC.

The chain is built from TRBV27 and TRBJ1-2; no definite D call. Germline V gene lookup returns CDR1 MNHEY and CDR2 SMNVEV (reference sequence). CDR3 length: 15 amino acids. Deletions cut 7 bases from V and 8 bases from J, with 23 bases between. In DNA, the CDR3 is TGTGCCAGCACTATTCTCGGGTCCGCTCCTGGGGGCTACACCTTC. Residues: CASTILGSAPGGYTF.

V gene TRBV19 combines with J gene TRBJ1-2; possibly TRBD1 for D (6 bases). This CDR3 has 14 residues. The germline CDR1 and CDR2 sequences are LNHDA and SQIVND (reference sequence). The germline V and J ends were trimmed by 3 bases and 4 bases, with 12 bases remaining between them. The CDR3 reads CASSIRTDSYGYTF. The CDR3 region has the DNA TGTGCCAGTAGTATCCGGACGGACAGCTATGGCTACACCTTC.

J is TRBJ1-2 and V is TRBV4-1; TRBD1 might be the D (5 bases). The germline V gene encodes CDR1 MGHRA and CDR2 YSYEKL. V lost 5 bases and J 3 bases, leaving 22 bases between the germline ends. The CDR3 consists of 17 residues. CDR3 loop: CASSSWRGQDSYYGYTF. CDR3 nucleotides: TGCGCCAGCAGCTCCTGGAGGGGCCAGGACTCCTACTATGGCTACACCTTC.

The V call is TRBV29-1, the J call TRBJ2-2; tentatively, D is TRBD1 or TRBD2 (6 bases each). The V end lost 4 bases, the J end lost 5 bases, and 11 bases lay between the germline ends. The CDR3 length is 13 residues. The germline V gene encodes CDR1 SQVTM and CDR2 ANQGSEA. CDR3: CSVVVGGTGELFF. The DNA of the CDR3 is TGCAGCGTTGTAGTAGGGGGGACCGGGGAGCTGTTTTTT.

The chain couples TRBV2 to TRBJ1-2; TRBD1 might be the D (6 bases). CDR3 length: 13 residues. The V and J ends lost 3 bases and 8 bases respectively, with 13 bases between them. The V gene's germline CDR1 is SNHLY and CDR2 FYNNEI. The CDR3 DNA sequence: TGTGCCAGCAGTGAGACAGGAGAACGGGGCTACACCTTC. Translation gives CASSETGERGYTF. The variable domain in full, with the rest retrieved from reference TRBV2 and TRBJ1-2, is EPEVTQTPSHQVTQMGQEVILRCVPISNHLYFYWYRQILGQKVEFLVSFYNNEISEKSEIFDDQFSVERPDGSNFTLKIRSTKLEDSAMYFCASSETGERGYTFGSGTRLTVV.

V gene TRBV4-3 combines with J gene TRBJ1-3; D uncertain. V was pared by 0 bases and J by 4 bases, with 10 bases between. Germline CDR1 reads LGHNA; CDR2 reads YSLEER. The CDR3 totals 15 residues. CDR3 nucleotides: TGCGCCAGCAGCCAAGATTGGGAACGCGGAAACACCATATATTTT. Translated: CASSQDWERGNTIYF.

V gene TRBV30 combines with J gene TRBJ2-1; TRBD1 is a possible D gene (6 bases). The CDR3 has 11 residues. The V gene lost 2 bases and the J gene lost 9 bases, with 8 bases spanning the gap. In germline, CDR1 is GTSNPN, CDR2 SVGIG (reference sequence). The CDR3 here is CAWSQDSEQFF. DNA for the CDR3: TGTGCCTGGAGTCAGGACAGTGAGCAGTTCTTC.

The chain is built from TRBV19 and TRBJ1-1; D is perhaps TRBD1 (5 bases). V was pared by 6 bases and J by 8 bases, with 13 bases between. In germline, CDR1 is LNHDA, CDR2 SQIVND (reference sequence). The CDR3 spans 12 residues. The CDR3 DNA is TGTGCCAGTAGGCCCTCTGGGGGGGAAGCTTTCTTT. This gives the protein CASRPSGGEAFF.

The V and J genes are TRBV5-1 and TRBJ1-5; 8 nucleotides align to TRBD1. V lost 4 bases and J lost 6; bases outside the gene matches: 6. The germline V gene has CDR1 SGHRS and CDR2 YFSETQ. The CDR3 is 14 residues long. CDR3 sequence reads: CASSADREGQPQHF. The CDR3 DNA is TGCGCCAGCAGCGCGGACAGGGAAGGTCAGCCCCAGCATTTT.